The rows below give T cell receptor beta chains drawn from one sample of a study of blood T cell repertoires in COVID-19. Measured with immunoSEQ multiplex PCR; TCRdb has only the in-frame clones, and not every one. The sample carries some 300,000 clones, 90% recorded once. The sequenced material came from PBMCs or T cells enriched from blood (not recorded which). The receptors shown here come from a woman aged 30 to 39 who had been exposed to COVID-19. CDR3s include the opening cysteine and the closing phenylalanine or tryptophan.

V: TRBV9
CDR3: CASSVGLPINYGYTF

V: TRBV9
CDR3: CASSRDRSYGYTF

V: TRBV5-8
CDR3: CASSPTGAEGYTF

V: TRBV3-1/TRBV3-2
CDR3: CASSPEVTGLAFF

V: TRBV5-1
CDR3: CASSPGQGGNTEAFF

V: TRBV21-1
CDR3: CASSIRTGGVRTEAFF

V: TRBV29-1
CDR3: CSAGTVSYNEQFF

V: TRBV20-1
CDR3: CSASRAGKDEQYF

V: TRBV2
CDR3: CASSDKGLDYGYTF

V: TRBV4-1
CDR3: CASSQSGGETQYF

V: TRBV5-4
CDR3: CASTQRGSYEQYF

V: TRBV27
CDR3: CASANNSPLHF

V: TRBV9
CDR3: CATGQLNTEAFF

V: TRBV13
CDR3: CASSLGGQGSYNEQFF

V: TRBV4-2
CDR3: CAFTRLATLKAYNEQFF

V: TRBV3-1/TRBV3-2
CDR3: CASSQTGANYGYTF

V: TRBV5-8
CDR3: CASSLGQYTGELFF

V: TRBV2
CDR3: CASSLGTGGNYGYTF

V: TRBV2
CDR3: CASTKHIGTGEDTQYF

V: TRBV15
CDR3: CATSAGGYPYNEQFF

V: TRBV30
CDR3: CAWKLVIGRGDEQFF

V: TRBV3-1/TRBV3-2
CDR3: CASSPGQSNQPQHF

V: TRBV19
CDR3: CASTPRGAHYEQYF

V: TRBV15
CDR3: CATSMSLAGGPRGETQYF

V: TRBV10-3
CDR3: CAITPDGEGYGYTF

V: TRBV18
CDR3: CASSRVGLPQGAEAFF

V: TRBV2
CDR3: CASPLTSGGEETQYF

V: TRBV27
CDR3: CASSKDRNSYEQYF

V: TRBV5-1
CDR3: CASSLDPLAGGLRNNEQFF

V: TRBV28
CDR3: CASSPYGMSLLSNQPQHF